This note documents a single T cell receptor (beta chain) sequence. It lacks a known antigen. Within one base of it there is no much larger clone, and no base qualities were kept. PBMCs were isolated from peripheral blood, and TCR beta sequencing was performed on genomic DNA from unsorted PBMCs. These data are taken from a study (dated by TCRdb to between 2020 and 2023). General findings and caveats noted by the study authors: According to the authors, more investigation is needed, including longitudinal sampling and evaluation of a control group.

Survey-level sequencing on the immunoSEQ platform was used to profile the TCR beta chain repertoires. Per the original workflow: Repertoire diversity was measured with the inverse Simpson index, and CDR3 amino acid length spectratypes and V-J pairing frequencies were compared. To annotate clonotypes specific to SARS-CoV-2, CMV, influenza A and EBV, TCR beta CDR3 sequences were compared against VDJdb. TCRdb provides this immuneACCESS table in a form limited to in-frame rearrangements. Some clones are lacking; in checked studies, under half of them reflect an unresolved V gene, and why the rest are absent is not known. The V and J calls and clone size are taken from that table; D and trimming were inferred from the DNA. Within this sample are approximately 70,000 clones, with about 93% of them counted one time only. The ten biggest clones cover around 4.5% of the sample. Between the V and J ends, shortened by 2 bases and 2 bases respectively, the junction contains 4 bases. The cysteine opens and the phenylalanine closes a CDR3 of 14 amino acids. The read is trimmed to its CDR3 DNA, 42 bases read in frame from base 1. In the germline V gene (reference sequence), CDR1 corresponds to LGHDT and CDR2 to YNNKEL.

The sequence derives from a man between 35 and 55 years old with rheumatoid arthritis. What was sequenced was PBMCs. The chain was built from TRBV3-1 (or the pseudogene TRBV3-2) and TRBJ1-6, with the D gene not confidently named. CDR3 region: CASSQRPYNSPLHF. Read as DNA, the sequence is TGTGCCAGCAGCCAACGCCCCTATAATTCACCCCTCCACTTT.